This T cell receptor beta chain was identified during a study of graft-versus-host responses after intestinal transplantation. Study information: Recipients underwent multivisceral, liver-intestinal, or isolated intestinal transplants.

Sequencing used immunoSEQ multiplex PCR; TCRdb keeps in-frame clones, though not all of them. The table includes around 19,000 clones, approximately 35% detected once. Study-wide results and limits: Detected in recipient marrow were GvH clones, some of which were first observed in ileum or blood.

In this sample, this clone turned up a few times. There were around 200,000 CFSE-labeled responder cells plated together with around 200,000 irradiated, violet-dye-labeled stimulator cells. The responders that had proliferated, CFSE-low CD3+CD4+ and CD3+CD8+ cells, were sorted after the reaction. Trimming removed 4 bases from V and 0 bases from J; junction bases left unmatched: 7. This CDR3 has 17 amino acids. CDR1 is SGHTA, CDR2 FQGNSA, per germline. The starting material was alloreactive CD4+ T cells from a mixed lymphocyte reaction culture, obtained before transplantation. Subset noted: CFSE-low proliferating T cells sorted from approximately 6-day pre-transplant mixed lymphocyte reaction (GvH or HvG direction). The chain employs TRBV7-2 and TRBJ2-1; TRBD1 aligns across 9 bases. The sequence came from a human patient who was an organ donor for intestinal transplantation. In nucleotides, the CDR3 is TGTGCCAGCAGCTCGACAGGGGGTCTTCGCTCCTACAATGAGCAGTTCTTC. This sequence encodes CASSSTGGLRSYNEQFF. The variable domain in full, completed from reference TRBV7-2 and TRBJ2-1, reads GAGVSQSPSNKVTEKGKDVELRCDPISGHTALYWYRQSLGQGLEFLIYFQGNSAPDKSGLPSDRFSAERTGGSVSTLTIQRTQQEDSAVYLCASSSTGGLRSYNEQFFGPGTRLTVL.